These 28 T cell receptor beta chains share one sample of origin, sequenced in a study of cytomegalovirus exposure and HLA in healthy donors. PCR amplification relied on 60 Vbeta primers (plus 13 Jbeta primers). Produced via immunoSEQ multiplex PCR; TCRdb's table is partial and in-frame only. The data hold roughly 100,000 clones, with around 75% observed a single time. Sequencing input: PBMCs. These receptors originate from a man aged 40-50 years in good health and CMV-seronegative.

The rearrangement links TRBV9 to TRBJ2-1; a weak D match, TRBD2 (5 bases). Germline values: CDR1 SGDLS, CDR2 YYNGEE. Trimming left V 0 bases short and J 6 bases short, with 13 bases between. This CDR3 contains 15 residues. CDR3 bases: TGTGCCAGCAGCGTAGTAAGTGGGAGTGGCAATGAGCAGTTCTTC. This translates into CASSVVSGSGNEQFF.

This clone has only one observation. J is TRBJ2-6 and V is TRBV5-4, with 8 bases matching TRBD1. The CDR3 is 16 amino acids. Trimming removed 2 bases from V and 3 bases from J; junction bases left unmatched: 4. The germline CDR1 and CDR2 sequences are SGHNT and YYREEE (reference sequence). The CDR3: CASSFRGLDGANVLTF. The CDR3 DNA follows: TGTGCCAGCAGCTTCAGGGGGCTAGATGGGGCCAACGTCCTGACTTTC.

This chain uses TRBV5-4 with TRBJ2-7; TRBD2 matches 7 bases. This CDR3 contains 12 residues. V lost 4 bases and J lost 7; bases outside the gene matches: 5. Germline V lookup: CDR1 SGHNT, CDR2 YYREEE (reference sequence). Written as DNA, the CDR3 is TGTGCCAGCAGCGACACAGCGGGAGAGCAGTACTTC. Translated: CASSDTAGEQYF. The full variable domain, with the rest looked up from reference TRBV5-4 and TRBJ2-7, is ETGVTQSPTHLIKTRGQQVTLRCSSQSGHNTVSWYQQALGQGPQFIFQYYREEENGRGNFPPRFSGLQFPNYSSELNVNALELDDSALYLCASSDTAGEQYFGPGTRLTVT.

This clone appeared a single time. The CDR3 here is CASSPQGHETDTQYF. The CDR3 bases are TGTGCCAGCAGCCCACAGGGGCATGAAACAGATACGCAGTATTTT. This sequence joins TRBV7-9 and TRBJ2-3, with TRBD1 matching 7 bases. This CDR3 spans 15 amino acids. V lost 5 bases, J lost 3 bases, and 8 bases stayed unmatched. Germline V CDR1 and CDR2: SEHNR, FQNEAQ (reference sequence).

The rearrangement links TRBV18 to TRBJ1-4; TRBD1 matches at 10 bases. The germline CDR1 and CDR2 sequences are KGHSH and LQKENI. The length of the CDR3 is 16 residues. J lost 5 bases, V lost 5 bases, and 8 bases had no gene match. CDR3 in DNA: TGTGCCAGCTCATCAGATCCGGGACAGGGGAATGAAAAACTGTTTTTT. It encodes CASSSDPGQGNEKLFF.

V is TRBV5-4 and J is TRBJ2-7; TRBD2 matches at 7 bases. The CDR3 is 15 amino acids. Trimming removed 2 bases from V and 3 bases from J; junction bases left unmatched: 8. In germline, CDR1 is SGHNT, CDR2 YYREEE (reference sequence). This chain's CDR3 is CASSFNRGSFYEQYF. CDR3 nucleotides: TGTGCCAGCAGCTTCAATCGCGGGAGTTTCTACGAGCAGTACTTC.

The V and J genes are TRBV19 and TRBJ2-5; 9 bases map to TRBD2. With V trimmed by 1 base and J by 1 base, 7 bases remained unmatched. CDR1 and CDR2 (germline): LNHDA, SQIVND (reference sequence). The CDR3 covers 17 residues. CDR3 amino acids: CASSIGSLAGLQETQYF. Written as DNA, the CDR3 is TGTGCCAGTAGTATAGGGAGCCTAGCGGGACTCCAAGAGACCCAGTACTTC.

This chain connects TRBV4-1 to TRBJ2-3; 7 bases match TRBD2. V lost 0 bases and J lost 2; bases outside the gene matches: 8. This CDR3 contains 17 residues. CDR1 is MGHRA, CDR2 YSYEKL, per germline. CDR3 sequence (DNA): TGCGCCAGCAGCCAAGATCTACCGGGAGGAACCACAGATACGCAGTATTTT. Its protein is CASSQDLPGGTTDTQYF.

This clone was found once. This chain links TRBV7-3 with TRBJ2-3; D possibly corresponds to TRBD2 (7 bases). Germline V gene sequence: CDR1 SGHTA, CDR2 FQGTGA. Trimming removed 5 bases from V and 2 bases from J, with 14 bases in between. The CDR3 has 15 amino acids. In DNA, the CDR3 is TGTGCCAGCAGCGGGGGGGGACACATCACAGATACGCAGTATTTT. Amino acids: CASSGGGHITDTQYF. Supplemented by reference TRBV7-3 and TRBJ2-3, the full variable domain reads GAGVSQTPSNKVTEKGKYVELRCDPISGHTALYWYRQSLGQGPEFLIYFQGTGAADDSGLPNDRFFAVRPEGSVSTLKIQRTERGDSAVYLCASSGGGHITDTQYFGPGTRLTVL.

The V and J genes are TRBV25-1 and TRBJ2-3; a weak D match, TRBD1 (6 bases). There are 14 residues in the CDR3. CDR1 and CDR2 from the germline V gene are MGHDK and SYGVNS. V shed 6 bases and J shed 2 bases, with 12 bases lying between them. The chain's CDR3 is CASRRTELTDTQYF. CDR3 sequence (DNA): TGTGCCAGCAGGCGGACAGAACTCACAGATACGCAGTATTTT.

This clone was seen once. The rearrangement uses TRBV10-1 and TRBJ2-3; 8 nucleotides line up with TRBD2. The ends lost 10 bases at V and 3 bases at J; junction bases unmatched: 15. CDR1 and CDR2 from the germline V gene are WNHNN and SYGVQD (reference sequence). The CDR3 spans 16 residues. This CDR3 reads CAIQAGSGGGTDTQYF. CDR3 sequence (DNA): TGCGCCATCCAGGCCGGGAGCGGGGGCGGGACAGATACGCAGTATTTT.

This chain connects TRBV4-2 to TRBJ2-5, with 9 nucleotides matching TRBD2. Germline CDR1 LGHNA, CDR2 YNFKEQ. The trim removed 4 bases at V and 5 bases at J, leaving 17 bases unmatched. This CDR3 is built from 18 residues. DNA of the CDR3: TGTGCCAGCAGCCCCGACGTGGATAGCGGGGGCCTAGGGGAGACCCAGTACTTC. It yields the protein CASSPDVDSGGLGETQYF.

The chain recombines TRBV19 with TRBJ1-1; D uncertain. Trimming pared 2 bases from V and 6 bases from J, leaving 10 bases between. CDR1 LNHDA and CDR2 SQIVND come from the germline V gene (reference sequence). This CDR3 comprises 13 residues. CDR3 protein: CASSISPRAEAFF. The CDR3 DNA follows: TGTGCCAGTAGTATAAGTCCGAGGGCTGAAGCTTTCTTT.

The chain has TRBV7-6 and TRBJ2-7; 8 nucleotides match TRBD2. J lost 3 bases, V lost 1 base, and 8 bases had no gene match. Looked up from germline, CDR1 is SGHVS and CDR2 is FNYEAQ. This CDR3 region has 16 residues. For the CDR3, the DNA is TGTGCCAGCAGCTTAGGATTGGTAGCGGGAATCTACGAGCAGTACTTC. It specifies CASSLGLVAGIYEQYF.

This clone was recorded a few times. J is TRBJ2-1 and V is TRBV6-1; D gene ambiguous. This CDR3 is 13 amino acids long. Trimming stripped 6 bases from V and 1 base from J, with 7 bases between. Germline CDR1 is MNHNS and CDR2 is SASEGT. The CDR3 DNA sequence: TGTGCCAGCAGCCTGCGTTCCTACAATGAGCAGTTCTTC. It yields the protein CASSLRSYNEQFF.

The genes are TRBV4-1 and TRBJ1-2; D may be TRBD1 (5 bases). Germline CDR1 reads MGHRA; CDR2 reads YSYEKL. V lost 8 bases to trimming and J lost 3 bases, with 16 bases between them. This CDR3 region has 14 residues. Here the CDR3 reads CASFTPGEDYGYTF. CDR3 DNA sequence: TGCGCCAGCTTCACGCCGGGGGAGGACTATGGCTACACCTTC.

The chain recombines TRBV6-4 with TRBJ2-7, with 10 nucleotides matching TRBD1. V lost 5 bases and J lost 4; bases outside the gene matches: 2. Germline CDR1 MRHNA, CDR2 SNTAGT. The CDR3 length is 13 residues. The CDR3 nucleotides read TGTGCCAGCAGTATGGGACAGGGGTACGAGCAGTACTTC. Its protein product is CASSMGQGYEQYF.

A single count supports this clone. This rearrangement joins TRBV11-3 to TRBJ2-3; 8 bases line up with TRBD1. The CDR3 contains 15 residues. The J segment lost 0 bases and the V segment lost 4 bases, leaving 3 bases of the junction unmatched. Germline CDR1 and CDR2: SGHNT and YENEEA. The DNA for the CDR3 is TGTGCCAGCAGCTCGGGACAGGTTAGCACAGATACGCAGTATTTT. This sequence encodes CASSSGQVSTDTQYF.

This clone came up a few times. Within the sample, other DNA sequences also encode this same CDR3. The rearrangement links TRBV18 to TRBJ1-5, with a weak D call TRBD1 (6 bases). Germline CDR1 is KGHSH and CDR2 is LQKENI. Trimming removed 3 bases from V and 0 bases from J, with 9 bases in between. This CDR3 contains 15 residues. The CDR3 coding sequence is TGTGCCAGCTCACCCATGGACAGTAGCAATCAGCCCCAGCATTTT. It is translated as CASSPMDSSNQPQHF.

The chain is built from TRBV27 and TRBJ1-1, with D unclear. Trimming stripped 3 bases from V and 0 bases from J, with 8 bases between. The CDR3 totals 14 residues. Per the germline V gene, CDR1 is MNHEY and CDR2 is SMNVEV (reference sequence). The CDR3: CASSFEGMNTEAFF. The CDR3 DNA reads as TGTGCCAGCAGTTTTGAGGGAATGAACACTGAAGCTTTCTTT.

V and J are TRBV2 and TRBJ2-7; D might be TRBD1 (5 bases). The germline CDR1 and CDR2 sequences are SNHLY and FYNNEI. CDR3 length: 13 residues. Trimming took 7 bases from V and 2 from J, leaving 12 bases between them. In DNA form, the CDR3 reads TGTGCCAGCAACAGGCCCTTAGCCTACGAGCAGTACTTC. It codes for CASNRPLAYEQYF.

V usage is TRBV5-6 and J usage is TRBJ2-7, with D maybe TRBD2 (5 bases). Per the germline V gene, CDR1 is SGHDT and CDR2 is YYEEEE. This CDR3 has 14 residues. Trimming removed 1 base at V and 3 bases at J, with 11 bases between. CDR3 region: CASSLMAGHYEQYF. The CDR3 DNA sequence: TGTGCCAGCAGCTTGATGGCGGGCCACTACGAGCAGTACTTC.

V usage is TRBV10-3 and J usage is TRBJ2-1; D perhaps matches TRBD2 (5 bases). This CDR3 has 13 amino acids. Trimming shortened V by 5 bases and J by 5 bases, and 10 bases separated the two germline ends. CDR1 is ENHRY and CDR2 is SYGVKD in the germline V gene. The CDR3 loop is CAISLRENNEQFF. In nucleotides, the CDR3 is TGTGCCATCAGTCTTCGGGAAAACAATGAGCAGTTCTTC.

The rearrangement links TRBV14 to TRBJ2-3; D is ambiguous. The CDR3 loop spans 10 amino acids. The V end was cut by 8 bases, the J end by 6 bases, with 6 bases between. Looked up from germline, CDR1 is SGHDN and CDR2 is FVKESK. Here the CDR3 DNA reads TGTGCCAGCGGCCCGGATACGCAGTATTTT. It specifies CASGPDTQYF.

This clone showed up just a few times. The chain is built from TRBV15 and TRBJ2-7, with 8 bases lining up with TRBD1. J was trimmed by 7 bases and V by 5 bases; bases with no gene match: 10. This CDR3 is built from 14 residues. Germline V gene sequence: CDR1 LNHNV, CDR2 YYDKDF (reference sequence). This CDR3 reads CATSYRTGQGEQYF. CDR3 in DNA: TGTGCCACCAGCTACAGGACAGGGCAAGGGGAGCAGTACTTC.

This clone showed up just a few times. The chain combines TRBV25-1 with TRBJ2-3; D possibly corresponds to TRBD2 (7 bases). The germline V gene encodes CDR1 MGHDK and CDR2 SYGVNS. V was cut by 4 bases and J by 6 bases, with 17 bases left in between. CDR3 size: 15 residues. The CDR3 spells CASSAKGGIWDTQYF. DNA of the CDR3: TGTGCCAGCAGTGCAAAGGGGGGGATTTGGGATACGCAGTATTTT. Combining the CDR3 with reference TRBV25-1 and TRBJ2-3 gives the whole variable domain EADIYQTPRYLVIGTGKKITLECSQTMGHDKMYWYQQDPGMELHLIHYSYGVNSTEKGDLSSESTVSRIRTEHFPLTLESARPSHTSQYLCASSAKGGIWDTQYFGPGTRLTVL.

This clone has more than one count but fewer than ten. In DNA form, the CDR3 reads TGTGCCTCGGGCGGGGACAGGGGCCCCTATGGCTACACCTTC. Its translation: CASGGDRGPYGYTF. This chain links TRBV30 with TRBJ1-2, with TRBD1 matching 10 bases. This CDR3 contains 14 residues. V lost 7 bases to trimming and J lost 4 bases; unmatched junction nucleotides: 9. Germline loops: CDR1 GTSNPN, CDR2 SVGIG (reference sequence).

This clone has a handful of counts. This sequence joins TRBV27 and TRBJ1-2; TRBD1 aligns across 7 bases. CDR1 is MNHEY, CDR2 SMNVEV, per germline (reference sequence). The length of the CDR3 is 14 residues. V shed 7 bases and J 2 bases; nucleotides not matched to a gene: 7. For the CDR3, the DNA is TGTGCCAGCAATGCGGGGGGACAGAACTATGGCTACACCTTC. It translates to CASNAGGQNYGYTF.